The present T cell receptor beta chain was sequenced within a study of glioma-infiltrating T cells after dendritic cell vaccination. V gave up 4 bases and J gave up 2 bases; unmatched junction bases: 8. The CDR3 sequence is 17 residues long. The germline gives CDR1 SGHVS, CDR2 FQNEAQ. PBMC sampling occurred before vaccination, two weeks after the third dose, and at progression. This clone has a single count. Up to 2 ug genomic DNA was used for TCRB CDR3 amplification. Primers: 60 V beta forward and 13 J beta reverse. The method was immunoSEQ multiplex PCR; TCRdb's version includes in-frame clones alone and lacks a portion of them. This table has roughly 98,000 clones, 80% to 90% appearing once.

The receptor's source is a human donor with glioblastoma. The J gene is TRBJ1-5, the V gene TRBV7-8; TRBD1 agrees at 10 bases. The sample consisted of blood, taken before dendritic cell vaccination. CDR3 DNA: TGTGCCAGCAGCTCCGGGACAGGGGTGATCGGCAATCAGCCCCAGCATTTT. Protein: CASSSGTGVIGNQPQHF.